A single sample gave rise to the 25 T cell receptor beta chains below, sequenced in a study of T cell repertoires in cytomegalovirus infection. TCRdb re-analysed the reads in MiXCR, keeping a single row per CDR3 protein. The sample includes some 350,000 distinct CDR3 sequences, roughly a third of them seen just once. Their specific antigens are unknown. Specimen: cultured PBMCs, collected from culture after CMV antigen stimulation. The receptor source for this set is a human donor in good health (CMV status not recorded). Some clones in this sample may be carry-over from other donors' samples.

The rearrangement uses TRBV15 and TRBJ2-7; D may be TRBD2 (6 bases). This CDR3 has 16 residues. CDR1 is LNHNV, CDR2 YYDKDF, per germline (reference sequence). Between the trimmed V and J ends, which lost 0 bases and 0 bases, there was a span of 12 bases. The CDR3 coding sequence is TGTGCCACCAGCAGAGATATGGGGGGAGCCTCCTACGAGCAGTACGTC. This sequence encodes CATSRDMGGASYEQYV.

The chain joins TRBV2 to TRBJ2-2, with D possibly being TRBD1 (5 bases). This CDR3 spans 14 amino acids. Trimming removed 7 bases from V and 6 bases from J, with 15 bases in between. CDR1 SNHLY and CDR2 FYNNEI come from the germline V gene. CDR3 coding DNA: TGTGCCAGCAATCCCCAGGGATACGCCGGGGAGCTGTTTTTT. Translated, it gives CASNPQGYAGELFF.

In this sample, this clonotype turned up a few times. The rearrangement joins TRBV4-1 to TRBJ2-1, with TRBD2 matching over 16 bases. The CDR3 totals 19 residues. With 5 bases clipped from V and 0 bases from J, the junction kept 7 bases outside the gene matches. Germline V lookup: CDR1 MGHRA, CDR2 YSYEKL. The CDR3 DNA is TGCGCCAGCAGCGCGTCGGGACTAGCGGGAGGGAGCTCCTACAATGAGCAGTTCTTC. Encoded protein: CASSASGLAGGSSYNEQFF.

This clonotype was seen only a few times. The V gene is TRBV12-3 or TRBV12-4, the J gene TRBJ2-7; D unclear. V lost 3 bases and J 2 bases, leaving 5 bases between the germline ends. The length of the CDR3 is 12 residues. The CDR3 region is CASSFGTYEQYF. The CDR3 bases are TGTGCCAGCAGTTTTGGAACCTACGAGCAGTACTTC.

The chain carries TRBV2 and TRBJ2-7, with 8 bases lining up with TRBD1. Germline-derived CDR1 and CDR2 are SNHLY and FYNNEI. Unmatched junction bases numbered 3, after V lost 1 base and J lost 4 bases. The CDR3 length is 14 residues. CDR3 in DNA: TGTGCCAGCAGTGAAGGGACAGGGCGGTACGAGCAGTACTTC. This translates into CASSEGTGRYEQYF.

The chain uses TRBV28 and TRBJ2-7; D remains unclear. CDR3 length equals 11 residues. The V end was cut by 11 bases, the J end by 3 bases, with 11 bases between. Per germline, CDR1 MDHEN and CDR2 SYDVKM. CDR3 sequence (DNA): TGTGCCTCCTTGGGTCACTACGAGCAGTACTTC. This translates into CASLGHYEQYF.

The genes are TRBV19 and TRBJ2-1; 9 nucleotides line up with TRBD2. The ends lost 7 bases at V and 4 bases at J; junction bases unmatched: 5. This CDR3 is 14 amino acids long. Germline V gene data show CDR1 as LNHDA and CDR2 as SQIVND (reference sequence). The CDR3 DNA reads as TGTGCCAGTAAAGTAGCGGGGGAATACAATGAGCAGTTCTTC. The encoded protein is CASKVAGEYNEQFF.

The chain links TRBV5-4 to TRBJ2-1; 9 bases fit TRBD2. After removal of 5 bases from V and 5 bases from J, the junction contained 11 bases not matched to a gene. This CDR3 is built from 16 residues. The germline CDR1 and CDR2 sequences are SGHNT and YYREEE (reference sequence). CDR3 nucleotides: TGTGCCAGCAGGCCCTTGACTAGCGGAGCTAACAATGAGCAGTTCTTC. Translation: CASRPLTSGANNEQFF.

The J gene is TRBJ1-4, the V gene TRBV4-1; D not certain. This CDR3 comprises 15 residues. Germline V gene lookup returns CDR1 MGHRA and CDR2 YSYEKL. The ends were cut back, 1 base at V and 8 bases at J, with 14 bases in the middle. The CDR3 DNA follows: TGCGCCAGCAGCCAAGGCCCCTTCCCAATGGAAAAACTGTTTTTT. This sequence encodes CASSQGPFPMEKLFF.

The chain couples TRBV7-9 to TRBJ2-1; D possibly corresponds to TRBD1 (6 bases). Per the germline V gene, CDR1 is SEHNR and CDR2 is FQNEAQ (reference sequence). V lost 5 bases, J lost 6 bases, and 17 bases lay in between. The CDR3 runs 15 residues. This CDR3 is CASSPGHPKPNEQFF. The CDR3, as DNA: TGTGCCAGCAGCCCGGGACACCCTAAACCCAATGAGCAGTTCTTC.

This clonotype was seen repeatedly, ten times or more. This sequence joins TRBV7-6 and TRBJ2-3; the match to TRBD2 covers 12 bases. The J segment lost 0 bases and the V segment lost 5 bases, leaving 6 bases of the junction unmatched. Germline V CDR1 and CDR2: SGHVS, FNYEAQ. The CDR3 has 17 amino acids. In DNA form, the CDR3 reads TGTGCCAGCAGCATGGGACTAGCGGGCACTAGCACAGATACGCAGTATTTT. This translates into CASSMGLAGTSTDTQYF. Drawing the rest from reference TRBV7-6 and TRBJ2-3, the complete variable domain is GAGVSQSPRYKVTKRGQDVALRCDPISGHVSLYWYRQALGQGPEFLTYFNYEAQQDKSGLPNDRFSAERPEGSISTLTIQRTEQRDSAMYRCASSMGLAGTSTDTQYFGPGTRLTVL.

This clonotype was found a few times. The chain links TRBV4-3 to TRBJ2-3; possibly TRBD1 for D (5 bases). The CDR3 is made up of 16 amino acids. Per germline, CDR1 LGHNA and CDR2 YSLEER. Trimming shortened V by 0 bases and J by 0 bases, and 10 bases separated the two germline ends. As DNA, the CDR3 is TGCGCCAGCAGCCAAGATGAGAAGGGGAGCACAGATACGCAGTATTTT. This codes for CASSQDEKGSTDTQYF.

This clonotype has at least ten counts. DNA of the CDR3: TGCGCCAGCAGCCCAGCAACAGGCATTAGCTCTGGAAACACCATATATTTT. As protein: CASSPATGISSGNTIYF. This chain joins TRBV4-1 and TRBJ1-3; weak D call: TRBD1 (5 bases). The CDR3 covers 17 residues. V was cut by 4 bases and J by 0 bases, with 16 bases left in between. The germline V gene has CDR1 MGHRA and CDR2 YSYEKL.

The chain is built from TRBV7-8 and TRBJ2-1, with 13 bases lining up with TRBD2. This CDR3 contains 16 residues. V lost 5 bases to trimming and J lost 7 bases; unmatched junction nucleotides: 8. The V gene's germline CDR1 is SGHVS and CDR2 FQNEAQ. CDR3: CASSNTGTSGINEQFF. Written as DNA, the CDR3 is TGTGCCAGCAGCAACACCGGGACTAGCGGGATTAATGAGCAGTTCTTC.

The chain is built from TRBV15 and TRBJ2-5; D is tentatively TRBD1 or TRBD2 (5 bases each). CDR1 and CDR2 (germline): LNHNV, YYDKDF (reference sequence). CDR3 length: 17 amino acids. V lost 3 bases and J 3 bases, leaving 20 bases between the germline ends. The CDR3 DNA reads TGTGCCACCAGCAGGAATCCGGGACGGAGGATCGAAGAGACCCAGTACTTC. This translates into CATSRNPGRRIEETQYF.

CDR3 DNA sequence: TGTGCCAGCAGCTCGGGGAGGACAGGGAGCTCTGGAAACACCATATATTTT. This encodes CASSSGRTGSSGNTIYF. The chain employs TRBV5-4 and TRBJ1-3; TRBD1 agrees at 8 bases. The length of the CDR3 is 17 residues. Losses at the gene ends were 3 bases for V and 0 bases for J; bases not matched to a gene: 8. Germline V gives CDR1 SGHNT, CDR2 YYREEE (reference sequence).

This clonotype was observed once. The chain is built from TRBV6-2 or TRBV6-3 and TRBJ1-2; perhaps TRBD1 as D (5 bases). Germline values: CDR1 MNHEY, CDR2 SVGEGT. The V gene lost 5 bases and the J gene lost 1 base, with 14 bases spanning the gap. The CDR3 is made up of 15 amino acids. CDR3 DNA sequence: TGTGCCAGCAGTAAACCCAGGGACCATAACTATGGCTACACCTTC. Its translation is CASSKPRDHNYGYTF.

The gene calls are TRBV4-3 and TRBJ2-7, with D hard to call. The CDR3 consists of 15 residues. CDR1 and CDR2 from the germline V gene are LGHNA and YSLEER. V dropped 0 bases and J dropped 2 bases, with 11 bases sitting between them. CDR3 coding DNA: TGCGCCAGCAGCCAAGATAGGTCTTCGACCTACGAGCAGTACTTC. Protein: CASSQDRSSTYEQYF.

This clonotype was counted between two and nine times. The chain couples TRBV20-1 to TRBJ1-5, with D perhaps TRBD1 (5 bases). The CDR3 length is 14 residues. Germline V lookup: CDR1 DFQATT, CDR2 SNEGSKA (reference sequence). Trimming removed 3 bases from V and 9 bases from J, with 18 bases in between. The CDR3 loop is CSARRGGRFGPQHF. The CDR3 region has the DNA TGCAGTGCTAGGAGGGGCGGCCGTTTTGGGCCCCAGCATTTT.

Only a few counts were recorded for this clonotype. V and J are TRBV10-3 and TRBJ1-5; weak D call: TRBD1 (6 bases). The CDR3 consists of 15 residues. The V end lost 2 bases, the J end lost 4 bases, and 12 bases lay between the germline ends. Per germline, CDR1 ENHRY and CDR2 SYGVKD. The CDR3 nucleotides read TGTGCCATCAGTGAGAGAACAGGGCGGAATCAGCCCCAGCATTTT. This translates into CAISERTGRNQPQHF.

V and J are TRBV7-9 and TRBJ1-3; tentatively, D is TRBD1 (5 bases). Germline loops: CDR1 SEHNR, CDR2 FQNEAQ (reference sequence). This CDR3 spans 17 amino acids. V was shortened by 2 bases and J by 0 bases, with 14 bases between the two germline ends. CDR3 region: CASSLSATGISGNTIYF. The DNA of the CDR3 is TGTGCCAGCAGCTTATCCGCCACAGGAATCTCTGGAAACACCATATATTTT.

This clonotype has a count of ten or more. V usage is TRBV7-2 and J usage is TRBJ1-5; D may be TRBD1 (6 bases). This CDR3 comprises 15 residues. Trimming left V 2 bases short and J 7 bases short, with 15 bases between. Germline V lookup: CDR1 SGHTA, CDR2 FQGNSA. The DNA for the CDR3 is TGTGCCAGCAGCTTAAACAGGGTGGTCGGCCAGCCCCAGCATTTT. Translation gives CASSLNRVVGQPQHF. Using reference TRBV7-2 and TRBJ1-5 for the parts outside the CDR3, the full variable domain is GAGVSQSPSNKVTEKGKDVELRCDPISGHTALYWYRQSLGQGLEFLIYFQGNSAPDKSGLPSDRFSAERTGGSVSTLTIQRTQQEDSAVYLCASSLNRVVGQPQHFGDGTRLSIL.

This clonotype was recorded a few times. The gene calls are TRBV19 and TRBJ1-6; D is uncertain. From germline, CDR1 is LNHDA and CDR2 SQIVND (reference sequence). Trimming took 8 bases from V and 5 from J, leaving 10 bases between them. The CDR3 extends over 13 amino acids. The CDR3 loop is CASSGTNNSPLHF. The CDR3 DNA is TGTGCCAGTTCCGGAACCAATAATTCACCCCTCCACTTT.

The chain links TRBV15 to TRBJ2-1; 8 positions agree with TRBD2. After removal of 1 base from V and 0 bases from J, the junction contained 2 bases not matched to a gene. CDR3 length equals 16 residues. Germline CDR1 and CDR2: LNHNV and YYDKDF (reference sequence). CDR3 in DNA: TGTGCCACCAGCAGAGTAAGCGGGAGCTCCTACAATGAGCAGTTCTTC. It codes for CATSRVSGSSYNEQFF.

This clonotype was picked up a small number of times. V usage is TRBV7-2 and J usage is TRBJ1-2; a weak D match, TRBD1 (5 bases). Looked up from germline, CDR1 is SGHTA and CDR2 is FQGNSA. The CDR3 extends over 15 amino acids. V lost 2 bases and J lost 4, with 14 bases in between. The CDR3 is CASSLTRGVSYGYTF. The CDR3 DNA sequence: TGTGCCAGCAGCTTAACCCGGGGCGTCAGCTATGGCTACACCTTC.